The TCR beta chain under discussion was sequenced for a study of T cell repertoires in cytomegalovirus infection. Study as a whole: Public TCR beta signatures indicated both CMV infection and matching HLA type.

TCRdb reanalysed the reads using MiXCR and keeps one entry per CDR3 protein. The sample lists more than 90,000 distinct CDR3 sequences, around 10% occurring once. On this clonotype itself: Its antigen is as yet unknown.

Between the trimmed V and J ends, which lost 3 bases and 2 bases, there was a span of 12 bases. The length of the CDR3 is 15 residues. The chain has TRBV12-3 or TRBV12-4 and TRBJ2-3; tentative D call: TRBD1 (5 bases). The material sequenced was PBMCs, sequenced either directly or after in vitro stimulation (not recorded which). The receptor was isolated from a human donor in good health (CMV status not recorded). Some clones in this sample may be carry-over from other donors' samples. CDR3 sequence (DNA): TGTGCCAGCAGTTTGGGGCAGCTCACCACAGATACGCAGTATTTT. Its translation: CASSLGQLTTDTQYF.